This T cell receptor beta chain was captured by sequencing in a study of shared clonotypes between healthy human individuals. Study conclusions and caveats: About 5% of naive CD4 clonotypes were shared across four donors. Non-shared clonotypes were found to have lower generation probabilities than the clonotypes that were shared by all four of the sorted-subset donors.

Worth noting for this clone: No antigen is known for it.

The CDR3 is 15 residues long. V dropped 5 bases and J dropped 3 bases, with 14 bases sitting between them. Germline V gene lookup returns CDR1 SGHKS and CDR2 YYEKEE (reference sequence). Only in-frame clones appear in the TCRdb table, and some are missing; sequencing was by immunoSEQ multiplex PCR. The sample yields roughly 700,000 clones, approximately 74% seen once. Sequenced input: memory CD4+ T cells sorted from blood. Subset described: CD45RA-negative fraction. The receptor was isolated from a woman aged 25 to 39 in good health. V is TRBV5-5 and J is TRBJ2-2, with D uncertain. CDR3 amino acids: CASSRVQLHTGELFF. CDR3 DNA sequence: TGTGCCAGCAGTCGGGTACAGCTACACACCGGGGAGCTGTTTTTT. The full variable domain, rest sourced from reference TRBV5-5 and TRBJ2-2, is DAGVTQSPTHLIKTRGQQVTLRCSPISGHKSVSWYQQVLGQGPQFIFQYYEKEERGRGNFPDRFSARQFPNYSSELNVNALLLGDSALYLCASSRVQLHTGELFFGEGSRLTVL.